This entry lists 22 T cell receptor beta chains sequenced from one sample in a study of OX40 agonist ivuxolimab in advanced cancers. Here immunoSEQ multiplex PCR was the method, and the copy in TCRdb shows in-frame clones only, minus some. The table lists 66,000 or so clones, more than 65% of them singletons, with roughly 4.1% in the top ten. Sequencing used CD4+ or CD8+ T cells sorted from blood, obtained in a trial of the OX40 agonist ivuxolimab. These receptors were collected from an adult with an advanced solid tumor such as melanoma, head and neck, liver or kidney cancer.

V is TRBV7-9 and J is TRBJ2-2; D gene ambiguous. Germline V CDR1 and CDR2: SEHNR, FQNEAQ (reference sequence). The germline V and J ends were trimmed by 11 bases and 5 bases, with 18 bases remaining between them. CDR3 length: 14 residues. CDR3 in DNA: TGTGCCGGCCAGCCTCGGAGAGAGACCGGGGAGCTGTTTTTT. Translating it yields CAGQPRRETGELFF.

This chain uses TRBV6-5 with TRBJ2-1, with TRBD2 as a possible D gene (6 bases). CDR3 size: 16 residues. Germline V gene sequence: CDR1 MNHEY, CDR2 SVGAGI. V lost 2 bases and J 0 bases, leaving 11 bases between the germline ends. This CDR3 is CASSYRGSASYNEQFF. For the CDR3, the DNA is TGTGCCAGCAGTTACCGGGGGTCTGCCTCCTACAATGAGCAGTTCTTC.

This clone was picked up a small number of times. The V call is TRBV2, the J call TRBJ1-5; possible D gene TRBD1, 5 bases. CDR1 SNHLY and CDR2 FYNNEI come from the germline V gene. The V end lost 5 bases, the J end lost 6 bases, and 17 bases lay between the germline ends. The CDR3 runs to 15 residues. The CDR3 region has the DNA TGTGCCAGCAGTACGGGGCAGGGAGCGATTCAGCCCCAGCATTTT. As protein: CASSTGQGAIQPQHF. The variable domain in full, completed from reference TRBV2 and TRBJ1-5, reads EPEVTQTPSHQVTQMGQEVILRCVPISNHLYFYWYRQILGQKVEFLVSFYNNEISEKSEIFDDQFSVERPDGSNFTLKIRSTKLEDSAMYFCASSTGQGAIQPQHFGDGTRLSIL.

This clone has just one count. The CDR3 DNA reads TGCGCCAGCAGCTTAGGACAGGGAGCAGGGTCACCCCTCCACTTT. Residues: CASSLGQGAGSPLHF. V and J are TRBV5-1 and TRBJ1-6; 8 bases agree with TRBD1. Losses at the gene ends were 2 bases for V and 10 bases for J; bases not matched to a gene: 8. CDR1 and CDR2 from the germline V gene are SGHRS and YFSETQ. There are 15 residues in the CDR3.

The rearrangement joins TRBV2 to TRBJ1-3; tentative D call: TRBD1 (6 bases). This CDR3 has 13 residues. V was shortened by 5 bases and J by 8 bases, with 13 bases between the two germline ends. Germline CDR1 SNHLY, CDR2 FYNNEI. The CDR3 DNA follows: TGTGCCAGCAGTACGACAGAGGGGGACACCATATATTTT. Its protein is CASSTTEGDTIYF.

The genes are TRBV11-1 and TRBJ2-7; 7 bases fit TRBD1. Per the germline V gene, CDR1 is SGHAT and CDR2 is FQDESV (reference sequence). This CDR3 comprises 13 residues. V shed 4 bases and J 6 bases; nucleotides not matched to a gene: 6. CDR3 loop: CASSSQNRGEQYF. The CDR3 nucleotides read TGTGCCAGCAGCTCTCAAAACAGGGGCGAGCAGTACTTC.

The CDR3 nucleotides read TGTGCCAGCAGCCAAAGACTGGGACAGGGAAATGAAAAACTGTTTTTT. Amino acids: CASSQRLGQGNEKLFF. The genes are TRBV7-9 and TRBJ1-4; 9 bases are a match to TRBD1. In germline, CDR1 is SEHNR, CDR2 FQNEAQ (reference sequence). The J segment lost 5 bases and the V segment lost 5 bases, leaving 9 bases of the junction unmatched. The length of the CDR3 is 16 residues.

This clone occurred a few times. This chain connects TRBV9 to TRBJ2-7, with D possibly TRBD1 on 7 matching bases. Germline V CDR1 and CDR2: SGDLS, YYNGEE. The germline V and J ends were trimmed by 7 bases and 3 bases, with 23 bases remaining between them. The CDR3 sequence is 16 residues long. The CDR3 region is CASSPGGGTDFYEQYF. In DNA, the CDR3 is TGTGCCAGCTCGCCGGGTGGGGGGACAGACTTCTACGAGCAGTACTTC.

The rearrangement links TRBV5-6 to TRBJ1-5, with no clear D. The V gene lost 2 bases and the J gene lost 5 bases, with 8 bases spanning the gap. Germline-derived CDR1 and CDR2 are SGHDT and YYEEEE. This CDR3 is built from 13 residues. CDR3 amino acids: CASSFSGDQPQHF. The CDR3 DNA follows: TGTGCCAGCAGCTTCTCGGGTGATCAGCCCCAGCATTTT.

The chain couples TRBV12-5 to TRBJ2-1; D uncertain. Germline CDR1 LGHNT, CDR2 FRNRAP. V was trimmed by 6 bases and J by 4 bases, leaving 7 bases between them. The CDR3 is made up of 12 amino acids. The DNA for the CDR3 is TGTGCTAGTGGAGCCGGATACAATGAGCAGTTCTTC. Translation gives CASGAGYNEQFF. Combining the CDR3 with reference TRBV12-5 and TRBJ2-1 gives the whole variable domain DARVTQTPRHKVTEMGQEVTMRCQPILGHNTVFWYRQTMMQGLELLAYFRNRAPLDDSGMPKDRFSAEMPDATLATLKIQPSEPRDSAVYFCASGAGYNEQFFGPGTRLTVL.

V and J are TRBV5-6 and TRBJ2-5, with D possibly being TRBD2 (6 bases). The CDR3 has 17 amino acids. In germline, CDR1 is SGHDT, CDR2 YYEEEE. Deletions cut 2 bases from V and 1 base from J, with 18 bases between. This chain's CDR3 is CASSFPKGGLFQETQYF. The DNA for the CDR3 is TGTGCCAGCAGCTTCCCCAAGGGAGGACTTTTCCAAGAGACCCAGTACTTC. Full variable domain (remainder filled in from reference TRBV5-6 and TRBJ2-5): DAGVTQSPTHLIKTRGQQVTLRCSPKSGHDTVSWYQQALGQGPQFIFQYYEEEERQRGNFPDRFSGHQFPNYSSELNVNALLLGDSALYLCASSFPKGGLFQETQYFGPGTRLLVL.

The CDR3 reads CASSTRDAGSFNSPLHF. In DNA form, the CDR3 reads TGTGCCAGTAGTACTAGGGACGCCGGAAGCTTCAATTCACCCCTCCACTTT. This sequence joins TRBV19 and TRBJ1-6, with a possible D match to TRBD1 (5 bases). The germline V gene encodes CDR1 LNHDA and CDR2 SQIVND (reference sequence). This CDR3 spans 17 amino acids. The V end was cut by 4 bases, the J end by 7 bases, with 20 bases between.

V is TRBV9 and J is TRBJ2-1; D may be TRBD1 (5 bases). The CDR3 sequence is 14 residues long. CDR1 is SGDLS and CDR2 is YYNGEE in the germline V gene. Trimming cost V 2 bases and J 3 bases, with 9 bases left between them. Here the CDR3 reads CASSVDRIYNEQFF. CDR3 sequence (DNA): TGTGCCAGCAGCGTTGACAGAATCTACAATGAGCAGTTCTTC.

The rearrangement links TRBV11-3 to TRBJ2-5, with 7 bases that match TRBD1. CDR3 length: 16 amino acids. The V segment lost 1 base and the J segment 1 base; nucleotides outside the gene matches: 6. Germline V gene sequence: CDR1 SGHNT, CDR2 YENEEA. The CDR3 DNA is TGTGCCAGCAGCTTAGGTTCCGGGACAGCCCAAGAGACCCAGTACTTC. Residues: CASSLGSGTAQETQYF.

V usage is TRBV6-1 and J usage is TRBJ1-2; D call uncertain. The CDR3 length is 10 residues. Germline V gene lookup returns CDR1 MNHNS and CDR2 SASEGT. With 8 bases removed from V and 3 bases from J, the gap between germline ends came to 4 bases. The CDR3 loop reads CASGDYGYTF. The CDR3 DNA reads TGTGCCAGCGGGGACTATGGCTACACCTTC.

The J gene is TRBJ2-3, the V gene TRBV5-4, with TRBD2 matching over 9 bases. Trimming cost V 0 bases and J 1 base; bases outside gene matches: 3. CDR1 is SGHNT and CDR2 is YYREEE in the germline V gene (reference sequence). This CDR3 has 16 amino acids. Written as DNA, the CDR3 is TGTGCCAGCAGCTTGGGGTCTAGCGGGGGCACAGATACGCAGTATTTT. It specifies CASSLGSSGGTDTQYF.

The chain links TRBV2 to TRBJ2-2, with 7 bases that match TRBD2. CDR3 length: 19 amino acids. Trimming at V came to 0 bases and at J to 3 bases, leaving 13 bases not matched to a gene. The germline CDR1 and CDR2 sequences are SNHLY and FYNNEI. In DNA form, the CDR3 reads TGTGCCAGCAGTGAAGCGGCCGGCCTCCTTGGGGGGGACACCGGGGAGCTGTTTTTT. As protein: CASSEAAGLLGGDTGELFF.

The rearrangement links TRBV11-2 to TRBJ2-7, with 7 bases identical to TRBD2. The CDR3 sequence is 14 residues long. The germline V gene encodes CDR1 SGHAT and CDR2 FQNNGV. V lost 7 bases and J lost 0; bases outside the gene matches: 6. This CDR3 reads CASTHGGSSYEQYF. CDR3 nucleotides: TGTGCCAGCACCCACGGGGGGTCCTCCTACGAGCAGTACTTC.

The V gene is TRBV7-5, the J gene TRBJ2-3; the listed D gene, TRBD2, was not tested against the DNA. TRBV7-5 is deemed a pseudogene. This CDR3 comprises 12 residues. CDR3 region: CARSLVEGTQYF. CDR3 nucleotide sequence: TGTGCCAGAAGCTTAGTGGAGGGAACGCAGTATTTT.

V is TRBV4-2 and J is TRBJ2-7; TRBD2 might be the D (6 bases). V lost 0 bases and J lost 5, with 14 bases in between. The CDR3 is 15 amino acids. From germline, CDR1 is LGHNA and CDR2 YNFKEQ. CDR3 DNA sequence: TGTGCCAGCAGCCAAGATAGGGGACTCGCCGACGAGCAGTACTTC. As protein: CASSQDRGLADEQYF.

The rearrangement uses TRBV5-1 and TRBJ2-5; unclear D gene. The germline CDR1 and CDR2 sequences are SGHRS and YFSETQ. This CDR3 is built from 13 residues. V lost 3 bases and J 1 base, leaving 7 bases between the germline ends. The DNA of the CDR3 is TGCGCCAGCAGCTACTCGAGCCAAGAGACCCAGTACTTC. This gives the protein CASSYSSQETQYF. The full variable domain, completed using reference TRBV5-1 and TRBJ2-5, is KAGVTQTPRYLIKTRGQQVTLSCSPISGHRSVSWYQQTPGQGLQFLFEYFSETQRNKGNFPGRFSGRQFSNSRSEMNVSTLELGDSALYLCASSYSSQETQYFGPGTRLLVL.

This chain joins TRBV9 and TRBJ1-6; perhaps TRBD1 as D (6 bases). Trimming took 1 base from V and 10 from J, leaving 15 bases between them. CDR1 and CDR2 (germline): SGDLS, YYNGEE. This CDR3 is 15 amino acids long. CDR3 in amino acids: CASSVRGQGTSPLHF. Here the CDR3 DNA reads TGTGCCAGCAGCGTACGGGGGCAGGGGACATCACCCCTCCACTTT.